This record concerns one T cell receptor beta chain sequence. The target antigen is unknown. The data derive from a study of OX40 agonist ivuxolimab in advanced cancers. For the study at large: Patients were dosed with the agonistic anti-OX40 (CD134) antibody ivuxolimab.

Using immunoSEQ multiplex PCR, the repertoire was profiled, and TCRdb retains in-frame clones only, with some absent. The sample lists roughly 57,000 clones; around 90% were seen once. CDR1 and CDR2 (germline): SGHTA, FQGTGA. The V and J ends lost 2 bases and 8 bases, in that order; junction bases with no gene match: 14. There are 16 residues in the CDR3. Study-wide points: Fewer expanded clones were found on average in CD4+ than in CD8+ T cells.

Patients with autoimmune history or systemic immunosuppression were excluded. The rearrangement links TRBV7-3 to TRBJ1-2, with 7 nucleotides matching TRBD1. The sample was CD4+ or CD8+ T cells sorted from blood, taken in a trial of the OX40 agonist ivuxolimab. The clonotype comes from an adult with an advanced solid tumor such as melanoma, head and neck, liver or kidney cancer. The CDR3 nucleotides are TGTGCCAGCAGCTTAGCGCGAAGGGGGCGGAGGGAAGGCTACACCTTC. This translates into CASSLARRGRREGYTF.